Sequencing of this T cell receptor beta chain was carried out in a study of T cells after yellow fever vaccination. About the research overall: Fractions with few cells were prepared using SMART-Seq v4 Ultra Low Input.

As TCR cDNA was made by 5'RACE template switching, a universal primer site and UMIs were added. TCRdb re-analysed the 5' RACE reads in MiXCR, keeping a single row per CDR3 protein. The sample consists of 120,000 to 150,000 distinct CDR3 sequences, about 7.7% of them appearing once. The CDR3 has 17 residues. In germline, CDR1 is SEHNR, CDR2 FQNEAQ (reference sequence). After removal of 3 bases from V and 5 bases from J, the junction contained 12 bases not matched to a gene. The study's findings and limits: At 96% for CD4 and 75% to 90% for CD8, most primary-vaccination clones showed up again after the booster. The CD4 compartment and the CD8 compartment contained a small share of clonotypes in common.

This clonotype appeared many times. Its antigen remains unidentified. Specimen: CD4+ T cells sorted from PBMCs, collected 5 days after the yellow fever booster vaccination. The chain uses TRBV7-9 and TRBJ2-5; 10 nucleotides align to TRBD2. The clonotype originates from a man younger than 40 who received the YFV17D yellow fever vaccine. Written as DNA, the CDR3 is TGTGCCAGCAGCTTGAGCGGGAGGGCTGACAGAGGCGAGACCCAGTACTTC. Translation gives CASSLSGRADRGETQYF.